These 24 T cell receptor beta chains originate from one sample sequenced in a study of molecular identifiers for immune sequencing clone quantification. TCRdb itself ran the PCR reads through MiXCR, one entry per CDR3 protein. The repertoire includes more than 85,000 distinct CDR3 sequences, roughly 38% of them detected once, and around 3.9% sits in the top ten. Sequenced input: naive CD8+ T cells from blood, with Jurkat cell RNA spiked in. Subset specified: FACS-sorted CD8+CD4-CCR7+CD45RA+ naive T cells. These TCRs come from a human donor in good health. Some libraries in this study had Jurkat cell RNA spiked in.

The table lists this clonotype with many counts. The V call is TRBV10-3, the J call TRBJ2-7; 9 bases fit TRBD1. This CDR3 has 13 residues. Looked up from germline, CDR1 is ENHRY and CDR2 is SYGVKD. Trimming removed 5 bases from V and 3 bases from J; junction bases left unmatched: 2. The CDR3 nucleotides are TGTGCCATCAGTCTGGACAGGGGCTACGAGCAGTACTTC. Its protein product is CAISLDRGYEQYF.

As concerns this clonotype: This may come from a read error, since a much larger clone is one base off. This rearrangement joins TRBV28 to TRBJ2-3, with D possibly matching TRBD2 (5 bases). The CDR3 has 13 residues. Germline V gene lookup returns CDR1 MDHEN and CDR2 SYDVKM. CDR3 nucleotides: TGTCGCGAGGAGGACGGAAGCACAGATACGCAGTATTTT. This codes for CREEDGSTDTQYF.

This clonotype was detected only a few times. One junction end does not reproduce the germline sequence, and a read error may be involved. The chain has TRBV11-3 and TRBJ2-1, with D perhaps matching TRBD2 (6 bases). Germline lookup yields CDR1 SGHNT and CDR2 YENEEA. The length of the CDR3 is 11 residues. The CDR3 coding sequence is TGTGCCAGCAGCTCCGGGGAGGAGCAGATCTTC. Protein: CASSSGEEQIF. The full variable domain, its missing parts supplied by reference TRBV11-3 and TRBJ2-1, is EAGVVQSPRYKIIEKKQPVAFWCNPISGHNTLYWYLQNLGQGPELLIRYENEEAVDDSQLPKDRFSAERLKGVDSTLKIQPAELGDSAVYLCASSSGEEQIFGPGTRLTVL.

The rearrangement joins TRBV20-1 to TRBJ2-7, with D tentatively TRBD1 (5 bases). The germline V gene encodes CDR1 DFQATT and CDR2 SNEGSKA (reference sequence). V was cut by 0 bases and J by 3 bases, with 6 bases left in between. CDR3 length: 12 residues. In DNA form, the CDR3 reads TGCAGTGCTAGAGAGCAGGGCTACGAGCAGTACTTC. This codes for CSAREQGYEQYF.

With respect to this clonotype: This may come from a read error, since a much larger clone is one base off. The CDR3 loop reads CASGYGQREYSDTQYF. The CDR3 DNA sequence: TGTGCCAGCGGTTACGGACAGCGGGAGTACTCAGATACGCAGTATTTT. The genes are TRBV6-5 and TRBJ2-3; 8 bases agree with TRBD2. Germline V gene lookup returns CDR1 MNHEY and CDR2 SVGAGI. This CDR3 region has 16 residues.

The sample holds a few counts of this clonotype. The genes are TRBV4-3 and TRBJ2-5; the match to TRBD2 covers 9 bases. The CDR3 length is 18 residues. Germline CDR1 and CDR2: LGHNA and YSLEER. V shed 0 bases, J shed 2 bases, and the junction held 10 bases outside the gene matches. For the CDR3, the DNA is TGCGCCAGCAGCCAAGATCTTAGGCTAGCGGGGATTCAAGAGACCCAGTACTTC. Translation gives CASSQDLRLAGIQETQYF.

This clonotype was recorded many times. The V and J genes are TRBV12-5 and TRBJ2-5, with a possible D match to TRBD2 (6 bases). The CDR3 totals 17 residues. V lost 3 bases to trimming and J lost 5 bases, with 22 bases between them. CDR1 LGHNT and CDR2 FRNRAP come from the germline V gene. The CDR3 region is CASGFPRVAVPRETQYF. The CDR3 DNA reads TGTGCTAGTGGTTTCCCCCGGGTAGCGGTGCCAAGGGAGACCCAGTACTTC. Full variable domain (rest looked up from reference TRBV12-5 and TRBJ2-5): DARVTQTPRHKVTEMGQEVTMRCQPILGHNTVFWYRQTMMQGLELLAYFRNRAPLDDSGMPKDRFSAEMPDATLATLKIQPSEPRDSAVYFCASGFPRVAVPRETQYFGPGTRLLVL.

This clonotype was detected ten times or more. This chain links TRBV2 with TRBJ2-1, with a tentative D call TRBD2 (6 bases). The CDR3 has 13 residues. Looked up from germline, CDR1 is SNHLY and CDR2 is FYNNEI. V dropped 9 bases and J dropped 0 bases, with 9 bases sitting between them. CDR3: CARTSLSYNEQFF. Written as DNA, the CDR3 is TGTGCCAGAACTAGCCTCTCCTACAATGAGCAGTTCTTC.

This clonotype was detected a few times. CDR3 sequence (DNA): TGTGCCAGCTCACACCGGGACAGGGTTAGTAACGAGCAGTACTTC. It translates to CASSHRDRVSNEQYF. The chain employs TRBV18 and TRBJ2-7, with 9 bases aligning to TRBD1. CDR1 is KGHSH, CDR2 LQKENI, per germline. CDR3 size: 15 residues. V trimming: 4 bases; J trimming: 5 bases; junction bases outside the gene matches: 9.

This clonotype was counted ten times or more. This chain uses TRBV6-5 with TRBJ1-4; D gene uncertain. This CDR3 comprises 13 residues. Per the germline V gene, CDR1 is MNHEY and CDR2 is SVGAGI. Trimming left V 2 bases short and J 6 bases short, with 7 bases between. CDR3 residues: CASSYVADEKLFF. The CDR3 DNA reads TGTGCCAGCAGTTACGTCGCAGATGAAAAACTGTTTTTT.

This clonotype occurred many times. The V gene is TRBV5-5, the J gene TRBJ2-7; TRBD2 matches at 7 bases. Trimming took 4 bases from V and 4 from J; bases not matched to a gene: 11. The CDR3 runs to 15 residues. Germline values: CDR1 SGHKS, CDR2 YYEKEE (reference sequence). The CDR3 nucleotides are TGTGCCAGCAGCCAAGGACTAGTTGCCCAATACGAGCAGTACTTC. Its protein product is CASSQGLVAQYEQYF.

This clonotype was observed a single time. Being one base from a much bigger clone, this may be a read error. The V gene is TRBV2, the J gene TRBJ1-5; D remains unclear. Germline loops: CDR1 SNHLY, CDR2 FYNNEI. V was cut by 5 bases and J by 0 bases, with 11 bases left in between. The CDR3 spans 15 residues. The CDR3 DNA sequence: TGTGCCAGCAGTTTAGCAGGATATAGCAATCAGCCCCAGCATTTT. This codes for CASSLAGYSNQPQHF.

This clonotype was seen only a few times. This chain's CDR3 is CASSYSTSLAYEQYF. CDR3 DNA: TGTGCCAGCAGTTACTCGACTAGTCTAGCCTACGAGCAGTACTTC. This chain joins TRBV6-2 or TRBV6-3 and TRBJ2-7; D might be TRBD2 (6 bases). Germline V gene lookup returns CDR1 MNHEY and CDR2 SVGEGT. The CDR3 is made up of 15 amino acids. Between the trimmed V and J ends, which lost 0 bases and 2 bases, there was a span of 11 bases.

The sample holds a few counts of this clonotype. The gene calls are TRBV6-2 or TRBV6-3 and TRBJ2-7; possible D gene TRBD1, 5 bases. Germline lookup yields CDR1 MNHEY and CDR2 SVGEGT. V was trimmed by 7 bases and J by 5 bases, leaving 12 bases between them. The CDR3 sequence is 12 residues long. The chain's CDR3 is CASTHLGDEQYF. The CDR3 DNA is TGTGCCAGCACCCACCTAGGGGACGAGCAGTACTTC.

The chain recombines TRBV10-3 with TRBJ2-3; D tentatively fits TRBD1 or TRBD2 (5 bases each). The CDR3 consists of 14 residues. Trimming took off 8 bases at V and 2 bases at J, with 14 bases between the two ends. Germline lookup yields CDR1 ENHRY and CDR2 SYGVKD. The CDR3, as DNA: TGTGCCATCGGGGGATCGGGGAACACAGATACGCAGTATTTT. As protein: CAIGGSGNTDTQYF.

Comments on this clonotype: A much bigger clone sits one base away, suggesting this may be a read error. Lacking the conserved final phenylalanine or tryptophan, this CDR3 likely reflects a read error. The V and J genes are TRBV6-5 and TRBJ2-6; TRBD1 or TRBD2 may be the D gene (5 bases each). V was trimmed by 6 bases and J by 2 bases, leaving 17 bases between them. CDR3 length: 17 residues. The germline CDR1 and CDR2 sequences are MNHEY and SVGAGI. CDR3 sequence: CASRSNPGRPGANVLTL. For the CDR3, the DNA is TGTGCCAGCAGGTCCAATCCGGGGCGGCCTGGGGCCAACGTCCTGACTCTC.

About this clonotype itself: Given a much more abundant clone one base away, this may be a read error. V is TRBV5-6 and J is TRBJ2-6, with D possibly being TRBD1 (5 bases). Per germline, CDR1 SGHDT and CDR2 YYEEEE. The CDR3 length is 15 residues. The CDR3 spells CASSLGSSGANVLPF. CDR3 in DNA: TGTGCCAGCAGCTTGGGCAGCTCTGGGGCCAACGTCCTGCCTTTC. Using reference TRBV5-6 and TRBJ2-6 for the parts outside the CDR3, the full variable domain is DAGVTQSPTHLIKTRGQQVTLRCSPKSGHDTVSWYQQALGQGPQFIFQYYEEEERQRGNFPDRFSGHQFPNYSSELNVNALLLGDSALYLCASSLGSSGANVLPFGAGSRLTVL.

Concerning this clonotype itself: One junction end does not reproduce the germline sequence, and a read error may be involved. The chain is built from TRBV5-6 and TRBJ2-1; D is undetermined. The germline CDR1 and CDR2 sequences are SGHDT and YYEEEE. This CDR3 has 18 amino acids. The CDR3 DNA reads as TGTGCCAGCAGCCCGCCAAGAGGTAGCCGGAGCTCCTACTATGAGCAGTTCTTC. Protein product: CASSPPRGSRSSYYEQFF.

The chain combines TRBV19 with TRBJ2-1, with TRBD1 matching over 9 bases. The CDR3 has 15 amino acids. Trimming removed 5 bases from V and 3 bases from J; junction bases left unmatched: 5. CDR1 and CDR2 (germline): LNHDA, SQIVND (reference sequence). CDR3: CASSSTGGSYNEQFF. In DNA, the CDR3 is TGTGCCAGTAGTTCAACAGGGGGCAGCTACAATGAGCAGTTCTTC.

In regard to this clonotype: Possible read error: a much larger clone is one base away. The genes are TRBV28 and TRBJ2-3; D assignment may be TRBD1 or TRBD2 (5 bases each). Looked up from germline, CDR1 is MDHEN and CDR2 is SYDVKM. CDR3 size: 15 residues. Trimming removed 4 bases from V and 4 bases from J, with 15 bases in between. In DNA, the CDR3 is TGTGCCAGCAGTTACTGCGCCGGGGCCGCAGATACGCAGTATTTT. Encoded protein: CASSYCAGAADTQYF.

In its sample, this clonotype was seen a few times. The chain is built from TRBV4-1 and TRBJ1-1; 7 nucleotides line up with TRBD1. Trimming at V came to 3 bases and at J to 3 bases, leaving 10 bases not matched to a gene. In germline, CDR1 is MGHRA, CDR2 YSYEKL. The CDR3 runs 16 residues. The CDR3 protein is CASSQLHRGEDTEAFF. The CDR3 bases are TGCGCCAGCAGCCAGCTTCACAGGGGAGAGGACACTGAAGCTTTCTTT.

A note on this clonotype: It may be a read error: a sequence one base away is much more abundant. The genes are TRBV28 and TRBJ2-5, with unresolved D. CDR1 and CDR2 from the germline V gene are MDHEN and SYDVKM. The CDR3 runs to 13 residues. DNA for the CDR3: TGTGCCTGCAGTTTAGAACTGGGGGAGACCCAGTACTTC. Translation gives CACSLELGETQYF.

A word on this clonotype: A much larger clonotype is one base distant, so this may be a read error. The chain links TRBV7-9 to TRBJ2-7, with D possibly TRBD2 on 6 matching bases. The CDR3 length is 14 residues. Trimming removed 8 bases from V and 3 bases from J, with 17 bases in between. CDR1 is SEHNR, CDR2 FQNEAQ, per germline (reference sequence). CDR3 amino acids: CASSGGPGSYEQYF. DNA for the CDR3: TGTGCCAGCTCCGGCGGGCCCGGGAGCTACGAGCAGTACTTC.

The chain combines TRBV15 with TRBJ1-5; D unresolved. The CDR3 has 13 residues. V was shortened by 0 bases and J by 6 bases, with 6 bases between the two germline ends. Germline-derived CDR1 and CDR2 are LNHNV and YYDKDF (reference sequence). CDR3 sequence (DNA): TGTGCCACCAGCAGAGATTTAATTCAGCCCCAGCATTTT. Residues: CATSRDLIQPQHF.